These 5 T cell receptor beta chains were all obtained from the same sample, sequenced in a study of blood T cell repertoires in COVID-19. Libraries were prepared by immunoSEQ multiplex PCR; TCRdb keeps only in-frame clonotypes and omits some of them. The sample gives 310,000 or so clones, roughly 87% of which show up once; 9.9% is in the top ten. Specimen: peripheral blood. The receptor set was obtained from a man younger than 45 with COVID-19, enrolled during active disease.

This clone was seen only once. The CDR3 loop reads CASSGLGNTEAFF. CDR3 nucleotide sequence: TGCGCCAGCAGCGGACTGGGGAACACTGAAGCTTTCTTT. V and J are TRBV5-1 and TRBJ1-1; D uncertain. Germline V gives CDR1 SGHRS, CDR2 YFSETQ. V dropped 4 bases and J dropped 1 base, with 8 bases sitting between them. The CDR3 has 13 residues.

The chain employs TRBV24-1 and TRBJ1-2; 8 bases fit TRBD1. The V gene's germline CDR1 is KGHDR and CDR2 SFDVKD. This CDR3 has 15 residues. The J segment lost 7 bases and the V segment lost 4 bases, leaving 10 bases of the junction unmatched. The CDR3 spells CATSDPGGTPVGYTF. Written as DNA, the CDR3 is TGTGCCACCAGTGACCCAGGGGGCACGCCAGTTGGCTACACCTTC.

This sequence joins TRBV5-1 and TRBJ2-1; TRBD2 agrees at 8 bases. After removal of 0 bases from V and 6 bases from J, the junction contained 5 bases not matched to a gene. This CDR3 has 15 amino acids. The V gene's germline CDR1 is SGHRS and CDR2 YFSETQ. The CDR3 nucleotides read TGCGCCAGCAGCTTGGCGGGAGGGACGGGCAATGAGCAGTTCTTC. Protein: CASSLAGGTGNEQFF.

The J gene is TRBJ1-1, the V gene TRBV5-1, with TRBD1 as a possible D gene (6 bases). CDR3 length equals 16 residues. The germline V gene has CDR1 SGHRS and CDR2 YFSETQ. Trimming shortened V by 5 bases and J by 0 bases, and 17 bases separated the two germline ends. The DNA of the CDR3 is TGCGCCAGCAGGCCCAGGTACACAGGGATGAACACTGAAGCTTTCTTT. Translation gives CASRPRYTGMNTEAFF.

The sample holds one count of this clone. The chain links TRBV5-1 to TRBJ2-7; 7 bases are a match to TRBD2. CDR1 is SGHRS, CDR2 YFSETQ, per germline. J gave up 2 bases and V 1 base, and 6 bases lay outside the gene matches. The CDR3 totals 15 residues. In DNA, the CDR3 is TGCGCCAGCAGCTTGATCTGGGGGGGTACCTACGAGCAGTACTTC. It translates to CASSLIWGGTYEQYF.